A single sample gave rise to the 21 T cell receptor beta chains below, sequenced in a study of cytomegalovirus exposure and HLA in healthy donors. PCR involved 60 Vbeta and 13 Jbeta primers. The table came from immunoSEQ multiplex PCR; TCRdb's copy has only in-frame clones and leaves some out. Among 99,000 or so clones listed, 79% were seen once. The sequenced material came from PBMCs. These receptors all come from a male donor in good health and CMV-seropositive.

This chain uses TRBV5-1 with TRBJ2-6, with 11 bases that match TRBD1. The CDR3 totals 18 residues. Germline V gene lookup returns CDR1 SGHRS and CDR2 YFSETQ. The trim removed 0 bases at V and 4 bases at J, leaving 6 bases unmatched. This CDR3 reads CASSLVGQGAQGANVLTF. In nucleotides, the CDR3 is TGCGCCAGCAGCTTGGTAGGACAGGGGGCGCAAGGGGCCAACGTCCTGACTTTC.

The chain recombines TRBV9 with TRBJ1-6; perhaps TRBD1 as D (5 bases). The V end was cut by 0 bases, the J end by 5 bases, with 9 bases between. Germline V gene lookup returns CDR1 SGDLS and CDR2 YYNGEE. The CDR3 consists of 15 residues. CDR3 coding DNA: TGTGCCAGCAGCGTAGAGGGGCGTAATAATTCACCCCTCCACTTT. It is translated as CASSVEGRNNSPLHF.

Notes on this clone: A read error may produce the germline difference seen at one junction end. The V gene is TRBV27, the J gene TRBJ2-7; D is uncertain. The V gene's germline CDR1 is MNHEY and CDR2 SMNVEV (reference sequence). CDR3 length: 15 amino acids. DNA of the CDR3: TGTGCCAGCAGCAATACAGCTTCTTCATCCTACAAGCAGTACTTC. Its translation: CASSNTASSSYKQYF.

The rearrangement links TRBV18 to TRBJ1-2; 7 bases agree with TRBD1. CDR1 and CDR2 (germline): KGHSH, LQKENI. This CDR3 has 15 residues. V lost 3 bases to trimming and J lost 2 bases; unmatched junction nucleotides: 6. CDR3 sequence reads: CASSPSTGTNYGYTF. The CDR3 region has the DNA TGTGCCAGCTCACCGTCGACAGGGACGAACTATGGCTACACCTTC.

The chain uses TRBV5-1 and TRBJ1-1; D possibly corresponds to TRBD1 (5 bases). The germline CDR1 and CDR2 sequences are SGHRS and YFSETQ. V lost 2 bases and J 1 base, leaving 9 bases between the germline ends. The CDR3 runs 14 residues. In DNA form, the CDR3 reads TGCGCCAGCAGCTTAGAGACAGCGAACACTGAAGCTTTCTTT. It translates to CASSLETANTEAFF.

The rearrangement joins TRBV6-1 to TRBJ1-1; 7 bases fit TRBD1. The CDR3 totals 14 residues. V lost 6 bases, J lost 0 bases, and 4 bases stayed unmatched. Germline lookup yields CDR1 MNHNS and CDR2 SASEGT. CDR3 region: CASSHRGLNTEAFF. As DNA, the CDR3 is TGTGCCAGCAGCCACAGGGGCCTGAACACTGAAGCTTTCTTT.

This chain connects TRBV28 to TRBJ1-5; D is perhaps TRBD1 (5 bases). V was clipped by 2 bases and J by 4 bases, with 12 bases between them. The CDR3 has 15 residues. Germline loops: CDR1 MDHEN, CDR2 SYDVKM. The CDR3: CASSLTDRLNQPQHF. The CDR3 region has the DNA TGTGCCAGCAGTTTAACAGACAGATTAAATCAGCCCCAGCATTTT.

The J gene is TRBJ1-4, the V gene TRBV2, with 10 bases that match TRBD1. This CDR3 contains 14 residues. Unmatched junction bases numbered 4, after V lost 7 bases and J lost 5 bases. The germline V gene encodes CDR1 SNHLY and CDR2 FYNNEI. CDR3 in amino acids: CASIPGQGNEKLFF. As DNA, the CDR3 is TGTGCCAGCATTCCGGGACAGGGGAATGAAAAACTGTTTTTT.

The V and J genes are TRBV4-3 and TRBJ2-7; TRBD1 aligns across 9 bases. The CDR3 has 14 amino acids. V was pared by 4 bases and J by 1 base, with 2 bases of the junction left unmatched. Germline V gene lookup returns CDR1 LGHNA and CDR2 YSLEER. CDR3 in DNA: TGCGCCAGCAGCCCCGGGACAGGGTCCTACGAGCAGTACTTC. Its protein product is CASSPGTGSYEQYF.

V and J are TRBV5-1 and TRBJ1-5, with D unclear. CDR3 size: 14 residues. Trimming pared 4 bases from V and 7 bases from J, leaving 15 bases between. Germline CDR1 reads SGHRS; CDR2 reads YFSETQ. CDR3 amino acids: CASSPDMSGQPQHF. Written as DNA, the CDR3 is TGCGCCAGCAGCCCCGACATGTCGGGGCAGCCCCAGCATTTT.

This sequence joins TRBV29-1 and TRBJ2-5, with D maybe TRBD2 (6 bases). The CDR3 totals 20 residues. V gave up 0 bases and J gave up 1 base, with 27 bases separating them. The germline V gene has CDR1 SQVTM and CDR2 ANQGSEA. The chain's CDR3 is CSVEDLSPSPREVVQETQYF. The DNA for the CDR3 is TGCAGCGTTGAAGACCTATCCCCAAGCCCCAGGGAGGTGGTCCAAGAGACCCAGTACTTC. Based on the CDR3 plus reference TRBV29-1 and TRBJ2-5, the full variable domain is SAVISQKPSRDICQRGTSLTIQCQVDSQVTMMFWYRQQPGQSLTLIATANQGSEATYESGFVIDKFPISRPNLTFSTLTVSNMSPEDSSIYLCSVEDLSPSPREVVQETQYFGPGTRLLVL.

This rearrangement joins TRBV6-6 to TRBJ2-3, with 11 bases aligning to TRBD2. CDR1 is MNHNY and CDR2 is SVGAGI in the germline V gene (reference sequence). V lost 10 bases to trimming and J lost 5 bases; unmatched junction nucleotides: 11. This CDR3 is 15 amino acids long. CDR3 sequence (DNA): TGTGCCACAATTAGCGGGGGGGTGCCGGGAGATACGCAGTATTTT. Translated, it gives CATISGGVPGDTQYF.

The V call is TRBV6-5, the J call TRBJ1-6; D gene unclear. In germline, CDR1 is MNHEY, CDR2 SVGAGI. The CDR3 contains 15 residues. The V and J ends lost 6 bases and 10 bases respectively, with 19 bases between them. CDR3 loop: CASRERVIVRSPLHF. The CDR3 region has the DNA TGTGCCAGCAGAGAGCGGGTCATAGTGCGGTCACCCCTCCACTTT.

CDR3 sequence reads: CASSLGRTLLPGEQYF. The CDR3 region has the DNA TGTGCCAGCAGCTTAGGTCGGACACTCCTGCCTGGCGAGCAGTACTTC. V gene TRBV11-3 combines with J gene TRBJ2-7, with a weak D call TRBD1 (5 bases). The ends were cut back, 1 base at V and 6 bases at J, with 19 bases in the middle. In germline, CDR1 is SGHNT, CDR2 YENEEA. The CDR3 runs 16 residues. The variable domain in full, completed from reference TRBV11-3 and TRBJ2-7, reads EAGVVQSPRYKIIEKKQPVAFWCNPISGHNTLYWYLQNLGQGPELLIRYENEEAVDDSQLPKDRFSAERLKGVDSTLKIQPAELGDSAVYLCASSLGRTLLPGEQYFGPGTRLTVT.

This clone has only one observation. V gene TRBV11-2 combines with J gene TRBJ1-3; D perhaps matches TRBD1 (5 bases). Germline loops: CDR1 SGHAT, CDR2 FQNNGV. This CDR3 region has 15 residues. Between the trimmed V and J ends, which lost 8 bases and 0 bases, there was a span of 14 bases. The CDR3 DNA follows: TGTGCCAGCCGGGAGGGGCGGAGCTCTGGAAACACCATATATTTT. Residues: CASREGRSSGNTIYF.

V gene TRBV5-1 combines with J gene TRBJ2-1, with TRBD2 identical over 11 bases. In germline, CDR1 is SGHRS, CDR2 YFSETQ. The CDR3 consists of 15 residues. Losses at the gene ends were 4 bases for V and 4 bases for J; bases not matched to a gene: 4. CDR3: CASSQLAGEYNEQFF. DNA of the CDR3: TGCGCCAGCAGCCAACTAGCGGGGGAATACAATGAGCAGTTCTTC.

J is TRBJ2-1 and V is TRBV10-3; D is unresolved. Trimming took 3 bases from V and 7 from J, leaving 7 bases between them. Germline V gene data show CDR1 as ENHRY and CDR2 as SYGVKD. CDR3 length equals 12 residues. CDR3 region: CAISESENEQFF. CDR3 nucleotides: TGTGCCATCAGTGAATCGGAGAATGAGCAGTTCTTC.

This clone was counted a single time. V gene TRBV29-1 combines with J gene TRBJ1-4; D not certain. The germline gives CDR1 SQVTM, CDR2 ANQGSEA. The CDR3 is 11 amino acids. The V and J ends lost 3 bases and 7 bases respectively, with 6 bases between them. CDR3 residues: CSVEGVEKLFF. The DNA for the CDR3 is TGCAGCGTTGAGGGAGTTGAAAAACTGTTTTTT.

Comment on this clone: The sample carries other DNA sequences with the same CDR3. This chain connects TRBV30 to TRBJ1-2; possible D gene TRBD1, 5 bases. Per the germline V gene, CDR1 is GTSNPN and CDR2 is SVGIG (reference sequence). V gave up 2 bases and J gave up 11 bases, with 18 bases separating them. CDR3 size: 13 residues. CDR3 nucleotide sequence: TGTGCCTGGAGTCCACGCGGGTATGGGGGGTACACCTTC. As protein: CAWSPRGYGGYTF.

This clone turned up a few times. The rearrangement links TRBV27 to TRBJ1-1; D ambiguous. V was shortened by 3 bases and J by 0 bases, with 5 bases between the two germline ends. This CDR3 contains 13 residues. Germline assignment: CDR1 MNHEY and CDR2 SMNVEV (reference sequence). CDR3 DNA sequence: TGTGCCAGCAGTTTCCAGGTGAACACTGAAGCTTTCTTT. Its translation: CASSFQVNTEAFF.

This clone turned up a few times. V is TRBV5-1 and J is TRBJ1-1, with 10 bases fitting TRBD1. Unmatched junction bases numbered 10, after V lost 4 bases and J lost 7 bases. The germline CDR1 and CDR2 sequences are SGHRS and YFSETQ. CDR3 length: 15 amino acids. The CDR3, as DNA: TGCGCCAGCAGCCCCAAGACAGGGGGCGCCGGTGAAGCTTTCTTT. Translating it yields CASSPKTGGAGEAFF.